These 12 T cell receptor beta chains were sequenced from one sample in a study of blood T cell repertoires in COVID-19. Clones were read by immunoSEQ multiplex PCR, and TCRdb kept only the in-frame ones, dropping some. The profile shows a few hundred thousand clones, more than 65% of them singletons. Source material: PBMCs or T cells enriched from blood (not recorded which). These receptors all stem from a man aged 45-65 years who had recovered from COVID-19.

A note on this clone: One end of the junction varies from germline; a read error may be responsible. The chain is built from TRBV4-1 and TRBJ2-3, with TRBD2 as a possible D gene (5 bases). CDR3 length equals 15 residues. CDR1 MGHRA and CDR2 YSYEKL come from the germline V gene. The CDR3 spells CASSKEWESTDTQYF. CDR3 DNA: TGCGCCAGCAGCAAAGAATGGGAGAGCACAGATACGCAGTATTTT.

The chain uses TRBV19 and TRBJ1-5; D might be TRBD1 (6 bases). V lost 2 bases and J 1 base, leaving 9 bases between the germline ends. Germline V lookup: CDR1 LNHDA, CDR2 SQIVND (reference sequence). The CDR3 is made up of 15 amino acids. Written as DNA, the CDR3 is TGTGCCAGTAGTATACAGGGGTCGAGCAATCAGCCCCAGCATTTT. It is translated as CASSIQGSSNQPQHF.

The genes are TRBV7-8 and TRBJ2-7, with 7 positions matching TRBD1. Germline V gene sequence: CDR1 SGHVS, CDR2 FQNEAQ. This CDR3 has 15 amino acids. The ends lost 5 bases at V and 0 bases at J; junction bases unmatched: 7. CDR3: CASSLIQGNSYEQYF. The CDR3 coding sequence is TGTGCCAGCAGCCTGATACAGGGGAACTCCTACGAGCAGTACTTC.

V gene TRBV9 combines with J gene TRBJ2-5; possible D gene TRBD2, 5 bases. The CDR3 extends over 15 amino acids. Germline V lookup: CDR1 SGDLS, CDR2 YYNGEE. Trimming took 0 bases from V and 4 from J, leaving 13 bases between them. CDR3 sequence (DNA): TGTGCCAGCAGCGTAGAGCTAGCCGGTCGAGAGACCCAGTACTTC. It yields the protein CASSVELAGRETQYF.

The CDR3 loop is CASSLLSGSNQPQHF. CDR3 in DNA: TGTGCCAGCAGTTTATTGTCCGGGAGCAATCAGCCCCAGCATTTT. The J gene is TRBJ1-5, the V gene TRBV28; unclear D gene. The CDR3 is 15 amino acids. Germline CDR1 MDHEN, CDR2 SYDVKM. The ends were cut back, 1 base at V and 1 base at J, with 8 bases in the middle.

The chain uses TRBV7-2 and TRBJ2-5, with D possibly matching TRBD2 (5 bases). The CDR3 length is 14 residues. The germline CDR1 and CDR2 sequences are SGHTA and FQGNSA. V lost 4 bases and J lost 4, with 13 bases in between. DNA for the CDR3: TGTGCCAGCAGCTACACTAGTATATTAGAGACCCAGTACTTC. Its translation: CASSYTSILETQYF. Variable domain in full (rest from reference TRBV7-2 and TRBJ2-5): GAGVSQSPSNKVTEKGKDVELRCDPISGHTALYWYRQSLGQGLEFLIYFQGNSAPDKSGLPSDRFSAERTGGSVSTLTIQRTQQEDSAVYLCASSYTSILETQYFGPGTRLLVL.

V and J are TRBV7-9 and TRBJ1-1, with 11 bases that match TRBD1. The CDR3 loop spans 15 amino acids. V trimming: 5 bases; J trimming: 6 bases; junction bases outside the gene matches: 8. In germline, CDR1 is SEHNR, CDR2 FQNEAQ (reference sequence). Here the CDR3 DNA reads TGTGCCAGCAGCCCCGCCCGGGGACAGGGGGCTGAAGCTTTCTTT. Its protein is CASSPARGQGAEAFF.

The chain joins TRBV2 to TRBJ1-1; 7 positions agree with TRBD1. Per germline, CDR1 SNHLY and CDR2 FYNNEI. V was pared by 0 bases and J by 3 bases, with 7 bases of the junction left unmatched. The CDR3 length is 16 residues. This CDR3 reads CASSEAGGASYTEAFF. The CDR3 region has the DNA TGTGCCAGCAGTGAAGCAGGGGGCGCGTCGTACACTGAAGCTTTCTTT.

The chain links TRBV5-6 to TRBJ2-3, with 8 bases identical to TRBD2. The ends lost 2 bases at V and 8 bases at J; junction bases unmatched: 4. The CDR3 is 13 amino acids. CDR1 is SGHDT, CDR2 YYEEEE, per germline. The CDR3, as DNA: TGTGCCAGCAGCTTAGCTAGCGGGCTTACGCAGTATTTT. It codes for CASSLASGLTQYF.

The chain recombines TRBV5-6 with TRBJ1-2; no reliable D call. CDR1 and CDR2 (germline): SGHDT, YYEEEE. V lost 1 base and J lost 3, with 7 bases in between. CDR3 length: 13 residues. This chain's CDR3 is CASSLIGDYGYTF. CDR3 coding DNA: TGTGCCAGCAGCTTGATTGGAGACTATGGCTACACCTTC.

The chain employs TRBV23-1 and TRBJ1-5; TRBD1 aligns across 7 bases. TRBV23-1 is identified as an open reading frame with a role that is uncertain. V was clipped by 3 bases and J by 0 bases; unmatched bases: 8. The CDR3 has 17 residues. CDR3 in DNA: TGCGCCAGCAGTCAGCCCGGGACAGAACATAGCAATCAGCCCCAGCATTTT. Protein product: CASSQPGTEHSNQPQHF.

V and J are TRBV5-1 and TRBJ2-5; D possibly corresponds to TRBD2 (5 bases). The ends were cut back, 0 bases at V and 3 bases at J, with 18 bases in the middle. Germline loops: CDR1 SGHRS, CDR2 YFSETQ. The CDR3 spans 17 residues. The CDR3: CASSLEFAGNIKETQYF. The CDR3 coding sequence is TGCGCCAGCAGCTTGGAATTCGCGGGTAATATCAAAGAGACCCAGTACTTC.